This T cell receptor beta chain came from a study of identifying expanded T cells in peripheral blood (dated by TCRdb to about 2019). For the wider study: Separate aliquots of the same genomic DNA pool were sequenced to produce technical replicates, and four replicates were compared in pairs.

Paper-wide results and their limitations: The beta-binomial model significantly reduced the number of clones called differentially abundant and the false-positive rate across all healthy-donor time intervals. The authors expected that over much longer intervals, such as months to years, biological variance in healthy repertoires might increase even further. About 1.3 differentially abundant clones were flagged by the binomial model between technical replicates, whereas about 16 and 20 were flagged over roughly two weeks and four weeks, respectively. In all healthy donors, the variance in clone template counts between samples taken two weeks apart rose significantly as total template count increased.

During the collection period, no immune events, such as infections, were documented for the healthy donors. To calibrate time-dependent variance in a beta-binomial model of T-cell clone differential abundance, blood repertoires from healthy donors were used as a training cohort. The training cohort comprised 10 or so healthy donors, 3 female and 7 male. An age range of roughly 29 to 65 years, with an average of about 45 years, was recorded for the donors. Whole blood from each healthy donor was obtained from a commercial supplier and was collected at three time points around 13 days apart. Genomic DNA was extracted from unsorted whole blood for immunosequencing. TCRbeta CDR3 regions were profiled by bias-controlled multiplex PCR amplification of genomic DNA with the immunoSEQ Assay. In the authors' own workflow: The absolute abundance of each unique TCRbeta CDR3 region was quantified after sequences were collapsed and filtered. Differential abundance was tested with a binomial (Fisher-equivalent) model and with a beta-binomial model adding time-dependent variance fitted from healthy donors. Clones with fewer than 5 combined templates were removed, and a clone was called differentially abundant if the clone's Benjamini-Hochberg FDR was below 0.01. The form v = (b*log(k)+a)^2 was used to model beta-binomial variance as a function of total template count across the two samples. The table was pulled from immuneACCESS by TCRdb, which kept in-frame rearrangements only. Such tables lose some clones; where checked, under half of the loss comes from unresolved V genes, and the rest has no known cause. That table gives V, J and clone size, and the DNA gave D and trimming. The sample contains some 78,000 clones, roughly 91% of them found a single time. Under 20% of the sample goes to the ten largest clones.

This clone appeared many times. No cognate antigen has been identified for it. Base qualities are not provided; no much larger clone lies one nucleotide away. The sample contains more than one DNA sequence encoding this CDR3. Sequencing was performed on blood. The sequence was collected from a person aged 18 to 70 in good health.

The sequenced DNA: TGTGCCAGCAGCTTAAACAGGGCCGTGAATGAAAAACTGTTTTTT. Its translation reads: CASSLNRAVNEKLFF. Rearrangement joined TRBV5-4 to TRBJ1-4; D gene: possibly TRBD1, on 6 matching bases. In the germline V gene (reference sequence), CDR1 corresponds to SGHNT and CDR2 to YYREEE. V is reduced by 2 bases and J by 5 bases, leaving a spacing of 13 bases between them. CDR3 length: 15 amino acids, cysteine to phenylalanine. Of the read, only the CDR3 DNA is kept; its 45 bases are in frame from base 1.